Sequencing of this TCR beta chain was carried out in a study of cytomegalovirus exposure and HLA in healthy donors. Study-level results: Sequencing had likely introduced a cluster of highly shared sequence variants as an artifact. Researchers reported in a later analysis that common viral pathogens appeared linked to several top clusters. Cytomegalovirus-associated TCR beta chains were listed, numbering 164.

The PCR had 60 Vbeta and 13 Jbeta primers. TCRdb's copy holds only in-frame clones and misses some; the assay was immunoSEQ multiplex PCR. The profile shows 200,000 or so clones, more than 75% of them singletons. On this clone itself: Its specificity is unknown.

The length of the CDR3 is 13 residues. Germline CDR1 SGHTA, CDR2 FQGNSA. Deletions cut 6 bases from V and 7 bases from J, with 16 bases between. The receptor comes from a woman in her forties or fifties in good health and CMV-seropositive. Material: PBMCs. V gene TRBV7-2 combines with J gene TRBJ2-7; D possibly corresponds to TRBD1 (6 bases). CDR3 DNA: TGTGCCAGCAGGCAGACAGGTTTTGCTGAGCAGTACTTC. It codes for CASRQTGFAEQYF.